This is a list of T cell receptor beta chains from one sample in a study of blood T cell repertoires in COVID-19. Measured with immunoSEQ multiplex PCR; TCRdb has only the in-frame clones, and not every one. The sample holds a few hundred thousand clones, 85% seen once. The source material was PBMCs or T cells enriched from blood (not recorded which). Source of these receptors: a man aged 35 to 55 who had recovered from COVID-19. The conserved cysteine and the conserved F or W are not part of the CDR3 here. Fields, in order: clone size, V gene, CDR3 protein. For some rows the clone size is stated as once, few or many, or as a class when expanded; others skip it.

- TRBV14 ASSPGLARPETQY
- TRBV28 ASCSTSRETQY
- TRBV5-1 ASSLPGYEQY
- TRBV27 ASSQSLGDETQY
- TRBV18 ASSPTGVTNTEAF
- TRBV30 AWSRGLNTEAF
- TRBV10-3 AIRDRDDSPLH
- TRBV21-1 ASIANTGELF
- TRBV3-1/TRBV3-2 ASSPGTYNQPQH
- TRBV30 ACKTWDRGTEAF
- TRBV9 ASSVGALAGGSTDTQY
- TRBV5-4 ASSLEQGALGAF
few TRBV28 ASSPTGFVATIY
- TRBV7-8 ASNPRETGELF
- TRBV19 ATPRGFFLHEQY
once TRBV24-1 ATSGTSGNYEQY
few TRBV7-2 ASSRDSGSLDEQY
once TRBV30 AWSGDRGYEQY
once TRBV11-3 ASSLDYRMNTEAF
- TRBV6-1 ASSEYRSTGELF
- TRBV6-6 ASCTGRGNTGELF
- TRBV10-3 AISEDRASYNEQF
- TRBV7-3 ASSRTSGASYNEQF
- TRBV9 ASSARYSGRSNEQF
- TRBV5-5 ASSHSPTALAKNIQY
- TRBV30 AWSPEDRREEKLF
- TRBV28 ASSHKQGAGYGYT
- TRBV24-1 ATSDLRQGNEQF